This paragraph covers one T cell receptor (beta chain) sequence. In the original analysis: Reference gene primer amplification gave nucleated cell count estimates. Sequencing was performed with immunoSEQ multiplex PCR; in TCRdb, only in-frame clones are kept and a portion is missing. V, J and clone size reflect that table, while D and trimming were determined from the DNA. The top ten hold roughly 1.4% of the sample, which has approximately 410,000 clones, 86% seen once. This sample was included in a study of blood T cell repertoires in COVID-19. V shed 4 bases, J shed 4 bases, and the junction held 6 bases outside the gene matches. The length of the CDR3 is 14 residues. Germline V CDR1 and CDR2: LGHDT, YNNKEL (reference sequence).

The receptor was isolated from a woman between 25 and 40 years old with active or convalescent COVID-19. The specimen was peripheral blood. V is TRBV3-1 (or the pseudogene TRBV3-2) and J is TRBJ1-1, with TRBD1 matching 7 bases. The CDR3 protein is CASSPQTGTTEAFF. In DNA, the CDR3 is TGTGCCAGCAGCCCGCAGACAGGGACCACTGAAGCTTTCTTT.